The next 31 T cell receptor beta chains were all read from a single sample in a study of OX40 agonist ivuxolimab in advanced cancers. Profiled with immunoSEQ multiplex PCR; TCRdb holds only in-frame clones, not every one. This repertoire shows some 69,000 clones, 65% to 80% found once; its top ten account for about 2.1%. Here the sequenced sample was CD4+ or CD8+ T cells sorted from blood, taken in a trial of the OX40 agonist ivuxolimab. All receptors derive from an adult with an advanced solid tumor such as melanoma, head and neck, liver or kidney cancer.

The CDR3 sequence is CASKNRGRETEAFF. The CDR3 DNA is TGTGCCAGCAAAAACAGGGGGCGCGAGACTGAAGCTTTCTTT. This chain joins TRBV6-5 and TRBJ1-1; 9 nucleotides agree with TRBD1. Germline V gives CDR1 MNHEY, CDR2 SVGAGI. V shed 7 bases and J 5 bases; nucleotides not matched to a gene: 8. The CDR3 is 14 residues long.

The rearrangement uses TRBV27 and TRBJ2-1, with 7 nucleotides matching TRBD2. The length of the CDR3 is 14 residues. Trimming at V came to 7 bases and at J to 6 bases, leaving 9 bases not matched to a gene. Germline V CDR1 and CDR2: MNHEY, SMNVEV (reference sequence). The CDR3 loop is CASMSTSVFNEQFF. CDR3 DNA sequence: TGTGCCAGCATGTCCACTAGCGTCTTCAATGAGCAGTTCTTC.

The chain links TRBV9 to TRBJ2-7; 11 nucleotides line up with TRBD1. V gave up 0 bases and J gave up 5 bases; unmatched junction bases: 16. The CDR3 loop spans 19 amino acids. The V gene's germline CDR1 is SGDLS and CDR2 YYNGEE. The DNA of the CDR3 is TGTGCCAGCAGCGTAGCTACCGGACAGGGGGCTCTTGGGGGAAACGAGCAGTACTTC. Protein sequence: CASSVATGQGALGGNEQYF.

This chain uses TRBV4-1 with TRBJ1-5; a possible D gene is TRBD1 (5 bases). Per germline, CDR1 MGHRA and CDR2 YSYEKL. CDR3 size: 16 residues. Trimming pared 1 base from V and 4 bases from J, leaving 14 bases between. The CDR3 DNA reads TGCGCCAGCAGCCAAGTGGTGGCAGGGTGGAATCAGCCCCAGCATTTT. It translates to CASSQVVAGWNQPQHF.

A single count supports this clone. The rearrangement joins TRBV19 to TRBJ1-4, with D possibly matching TRBD1 (6 bases). Germline V gives CDR1 LNHDA, CDR2 SQIVND (reference sequence). This CDR3 is 14 amino acids long. The V end lost 5 bases, the J end lost 8 bases, and 15 bases lay between the germline ends. CDR3 loop: CASSPGGPREKLFF. Written as DNA, the CDR3 is TGTGCCAGTAGTCCTGGGGGGCCCAGGGAAAAACTGTTTTTT. The complete variable domain, with remaining parts taken from reference TRBV19 and TRBJ1-4, reads DGGITQSPKYLFRKEGQNVTLSCEQNLNHDAMYWYRQDPGQGLRLIYYSQIVNDFQKGDIAEGYSVSREKKESFPLTVTSAQKNPTAFYLCASSPGGPREKLFFGSGTQLSVL.

The chain uses TRBV2 and TRBJ1-1; 9 bases fit TRBD1. The CDR3 has 13 amino acids. The ends lost 7 bases at V and 3 bases at J; junction bases unmatched: 3. Germline CDR1 is SNHLY and CDR2 is FYNNEI. The DNA of the CDR3 is TGTGCCAGCACCGGACAGGGGCACACTGAAGCTTTCTTT. Translated, it gives CASTGQGHTEAFF.

V and J are TRBV5-1 and TRBJ2-3, with TRBD2 matching over 8 bases. The length of the CDR3 is 16 residues. Germline assignment: CDR1 SGHRS and CDR2 YFSETQ. With 2 bases clipped from V and 0 bases from J, the junction kept 5 bases outside the gene matches. The CDR3 protein is CASSFSLAGSTDTQYF. The CDR3 coding sequence is TGCGCCAGCAGCTTCTCCCTAGCGGGCAGCACAGATACGCAGTATTTT.

J is TRBJ2-7 and V is TRBV19; 9 nucleotides line up with TRBD1. This CDR3 has 15 amino acids. Per the germline V gene, CDR1 is LNHDA and CDR2 is SQIVND (reference sequence). V shed 4 bases, J shed 4 bases, and the junction held 8 bases outside the gene matches. The CDR3: CASSTRTGVRYEQYF. The CDR3 DNA follows: TGTGCCAGTAGTACCCGGACAGGGGTCCGATACGAGCAGTACTTC. The whole variable domain, filled in from reference TRBV19 and TRBJ2-7, reads DGGITQSPKYLFRKEGQNVTLSCEQNLNHDAMYWYRQDPGQGLRLIYYSQIVNDFQKGDIAEGYSVSREKKESFPLTVTSAQKNPTAFYLCASSTRTGVRYEQYFGPGTRLTVT.

In its sample, this clone was seen a few times. The same CDR3 is also encoded by other DNA sequences in this sample. This chain uses TRBV4-1 with TRBJ2-7, with 8 bases identical to TRBD1. The length of the CDR3 is 14 residues. CDR1 is MGHRA, CDR2 YSYEKL, per germline. The V gene end was trimmed by 4 bases and the J gene end by 1 base; junction bases not matched to a gene: 3. CDR3 bases: TGCGCCAGCAGCCCTCAGGGGGCTTCCTACGAGCAGTACTTC. Translation: CASSPQGASYEQYF.

V is TRBV4-1 and J is TRBJ1-3; D gene unclear. CDR1 is MGHRA, CDR2 YSYEKL, per germline. Trimming removed 0 bases from V and 2 bases from J, with 14 bases in between. The CDR3 loop spans 17 amino acids. CDR3 coding DNA: TGCGCCAGCAGCCAAGAAAGGGCTTGGGGAACTGGAAACACCATATATTTT. Amino acid sequence: CASSQERAWGTGNTIYF.

This clone has just one count. V and J are TRBV9 and TRBJ2-7; weak D call: TRBD2 (5 bases). The CDR3 length is 15 residues. V was pared by 0 bases and J by 1 base, with 11 bases between. Germline V lookup: CDR1 SGDLS, CDR2 YYNGEE. CDR3 sequence reads: CASSVASGWSYEQYF. The CDR3 region has the DNA TGTGCCAGCAGCGTAGCGTCGGGGTGGTCCTACGAGCAGTACTTC.

The chain uses TRBV5-8 and TRBJ1-2; D uncertain. V was shortened by 1 base and J by 7 bases, with 20 bases between the two germline ends. The V gene's germline CDR1 is SGHTS and CDR2 YDEGEE. The CDR3 runs to 16 residues. CDR3 DNA: TGTGCCAGCAGCTTGTACCTAGGCGGGATTGGTCGTGGCTACACCTTC. As protein: CASSLYLGGIGRGYTF.

The rearrangement joins TRBV5-1 to TRBJ1-6; the match to TRBD1 covers 7 bases. V gave up 1 base and J gave up 8 bases; unmatched junction bases: 6. The CDR3 contains 15 residues. The germline V gene encodes CDR1 SGHRS and CDR2 YFSETQ. The chain's CDR3 is CASSLRDRSDSPLHF. CDR3 nucleotide sequence: TGCGCCAGCAGCTTGAGGGACAGAAGTGATTCACCCCTCCACTTT.

The sample holds one count of this clone. The rearrangement links TRBV19 to TRBJ2-5; TRBD1 might be the D (6 bases). CDR3 length equals 15 residues. Trimming cost V 1 base and J 1 base, with 10 bases left between them. Germline CDR1 LNHDA, CDR2 SQIVND (reference sequence). Here the CDR3 DNA reads TGTGCCAGTAGTATAGTGGCACAGGGCCAAGAGACCCAGTACTTC. It codes for CASSIVAQGQETQYF. Filled out from reference TRBV19 and TRBJ2-5, the complete variable domain reads DGGITQSPKYLFRKEGQNVTLSCEQNLNHDAMYWYRQDPGQGLRLIYYSQIVNDFQKGDIAEGYSVSREKKESFPLTVTSAQKNPTAFYLCASSIVAQGQETQYFGPGTRLLVL.

The CDR3 DNA reads TGTGCCAGCAGCCCAGGTAGGGGTGAGACCCAGTACTTC. It codes for CASSPGRGETQYF. The V call is TRBV5-4, the J call TRBJ2-5; D perhaps matches TRBD1 (5 bases). Germline CDR1 SGHNT, CDR2 YYREEE (reference sequence). The CDR3 extends over 13 amino acids. Trimming left V 4 bases short and J 5 bases short, with 12 bases between.

The rearrangement uses TRBV28 and TRBJ2-7; 11 bases line up with TRBD2. Germline CDR1 and CDR2: MDHEN and SYDVKM. V lost 6 bases to trimming and J lost 4 bases; unmatched junction nucleotides: 8. The CDR3 loop spans 15 amino acids. CDR3 protein: CASSQTSGRAYEQYF. In DNA, the CDR3 is TGTGCCAGCAGCCAAACTAGCGGGAGAGCTTACGAGCAGTACTTC.

The gene calls are TRBV9 and TRBJ1-1, with no clear D. Looked up from germline, CDR1 is SGDLS and CDR2 is YYNGEE. This CDR3 is built from 14 residues. Trimming removed 0 bases from V and 1 base from J, with 7 bases in between. CDR3 protein: CASSVDLENTEAFF. The CDR3 DNA reads TGTGCCAGCAGCGTAGATCTAGAGAACACTGAAGCTTTCTTT.

The CDR3 DNA reads TGTGCCAGCAGTTACTCGGTACAGGGGGCGGGAGGCTACACCTTC. Translation gives CASSYSVQGAGGYTF. The chain is built from TRBV6-6 and TRBJ1-2; TRBD1 matches 9 bases. The CDR3 runs 15 residues. Germline CDR1 MNHNY, CDR2 SVGAGI (reference sequence). The V segment lost 0 bases and the J segment 8 bases; nucleotides outside the gene matches: 7.

The genes are TRBV2 and TRBJ1-4; no clear D. The CDR3 length is 14 residues. Germline CDR1 and CDR2: SNHLY and FYNNEI. The germline V and J ends were trimmed by 5 bases and 8 bases, with 15 bases remaining between them. In DNA form, the CDR3 reads TGTGCCAGCAGTCAGATGACAAGTTCCGAAAAACTGTTTTTT. Protein sequence: CASSQMTSSEKLFF.

This sequence joins TRBV21-1 and TRBJ2-3. TRBV21-1 is classified as a pseudogene. The CDR3 contains 17 residues. CDR3 protein: CASSKGGAAYSTDTQYF. The CDR3 bases are TGTGCCAGCAGCAAAGGGGGGGCAGCTTATAGCACAGATACGCAGTATTTT.

This sequence joins TRBV28 and TRBJ1-2; D remains ambiguous. The CDR3 totals 11 residues. The ends were cut back, 5 bases at V and 6 bases at J, with 7 bases in the middle. The germline CDR1 and CDR2 sequences are MDHEN and SYDVKM. The chain's CDR3 is CASSVQNGYTF. The CDR3 coding sequence is TGTGCCAGCAGTGTACAGAATGGCTACACCTTC.

The chain is built from TRBV4-1 and TRBJ1-3, with D unresolved. The CDR3 length is 15 residues. Germline V CDR1 and CDR2: MGHRA, YSYEKL. The V and J ends lost 0 bases and 0 bases respectively, with 6 bases between them. CDR3 amino acids: CASSQDGLSGNTIYF. The CDR3 DNA reads TGCGCCAGCAGCCAAGATGGTCTCTCTGGAAACACCATATATTTT.

This sequence joins TRBV7-2 and TRBJ2-1; possible D gene TRBD1, 6 bases. The V gene's germline CDR1 is SGHTA and CDR2 FQGNSA. Trimming removed 4 bases at V and 3 bases at J, with 10 bases between. CDR3 length: 14 residues. The CDR3 loop is CASSSGQIYNEQFF. CDR3 nucleotide sequence: TGTGCCAGCAGCTCGGGACAAATCTACAATGAGCAGTTCTTC.

V and J are TRBV7-9 and TRBJ2-7; 7 bases are a match to TRBD2. The V gene's germline CDR1 is SEHNR and CDR2 FQNEAQ (reference sequence). Unmatched junction bases numbered 11, after V lost 1 base and J lost 5 bases. There are 16 residues in the CDR3. This CDR3 is CASSLGAAGAGHEQYF. Written as DNA, the CDR3 is TGTGCCAGCAGCTTAGGGGCTGCGGGAGCCGGGCACGAGCAGTACTTC. The whole variable domain, filled in from reference TRBV7-9 and TRBJ2-7, reads DTGVSQNPRHKITKRGQNVTFRCDPISEHNRLYWYRQTLGQGPEFLTYFQNEAQLEKSRLLSDRFSAERPKGSFSTLEIQRTEQGDSAMYLCASSLGAAGAGHEQYFGPGTRLTVT.

The V gene is TRBV2, the J gene TRBJ2-1, with D hard to call. Per germline, CDR1 SNHLY and CDR2 FYNNEI. The CDR3 sequence is 12 residues long. Trimming stripped 4 bases from V and 6 bases from J, with 7 bases between. The CDR3 loop reads CASSAHSNEQFF. CDR3 coding DNA: TGTGCCAGCAGTGCGCACAGCAATGAGCAGTTCTTC. The full variable domain, its missing parts supplied by reference TRBV2 and TRBJ2-1, is EPEVTQTPSHQVTQMGQEVILRCVPISNHLYFYWYRQILGQKVEFLVSFYNNEISEKSEIFDDQFSVERPDGSNFTLKIRSTKLEDSAMYFCASSAHSNEQFFGPGTRLTVL.

The V call is TRBV5-6, the J call TRBJ1-2; D is ambiguous. Trimming removed 3 bases at V and 3 bases at J, with 15 bases between. This CDR3 has 15 amino acids. Germline CDR1 SGHDT, CDR2 YYEEEE. The CDR3 loop is CASSSRASADYGYTF. The CDR3 nucleotides read TGTGCCAGCAGCTCAAGGGCGAGCGCGGACTATGGCTACACCTTC.

V usage is TRBV18 and J usage is TRBJ2-5, with TRBD1 identical over 7 bases. Germline values: CDR1 KGHSH, CDR2 LQKENI. V was pared by 5 bases and J by 1 base, with 4 bases of the junction left unmatched. The CDR3 covers 14 residues. CDR3 in amino acids: CASSVDRFQETQYF. The CDR3 bases are TGTGCCAGCTCAGTGGACAGGTTCCAAGAGACCCAGTACTTC.

The CDR3 reads CASSFSDAYNQPQHF. The CDR3 nucleotides read TGTGCCAGCAGTTTTAGCGACGCCTACAATCAGCCCCAGCATTTT. The chain links TRBV28 to TRBJ1-5; D uncertain. This CDR3 has 15 amino acids. Germline V lookup: CDR1 MDHEN, CDR2 SYDVKM. V was pared by 3 bases and J by 3 bases, with 12 bases between. Filled out from reference TRBV28 and TRBJ1-5, the complete variable domain reads DVKVTQSSRYLVKRTGEKVFLECVQDMDHENMFWYRQDPGLGLRLIYFSYDVKMKEKGDIPEGYSVSREKKERFSLILESASTNQTSMYLCASSFSDAYNQPQHFGDGTRLSIL.

The chain joins TRBV2 to TRBJ2-7, with 13 bases identical to TRBD2. In germline, CDR1 is SNHLY, CDR2 FYNNEI. There are 15 residues in the CDR3. Losses at the gene ends were 6 bases for V and 10 bases for J; bases not matched to a gene: 12. The CDR3 DNA follows: TGTGCCAGCAGCCGGACTAGCGGGAGCCCAGCAGAACAGTACTTC. Protein: CASSRTSGSPAEQYF. Full variable domain (outside the CDR3, taken from reference TRBV2 and TRBJ2-7): EPEVTQTPSHQVTQMGQEVILRCVPISNHLYFYWYRQILGQKVEFLVSFYNNEISEKSEIFDDQFSVERPDGSNFTLKIRSTKLEDSAMYFCASSRTSGSPAEQYFGPGTRLTVT.

The chain recombines TRBV27 with TRBJ1-3; no definite D call. From germline, CDR1 is MNHEY and CDR2 SMNVEV (reference sequence). Trimming took 6 bases from V and 7 from J, leaving 16 bases between them. The CDR3 runs to 14 residues. The CDR3 DNA is TGTGCCAGCAGCCGCGGGGAACCGGGGAACACCATATATTTT. Residues: CASSRGEPGNTIYF.

This sequence joins TRBV18 and TRBJ1-1; 8 nucleotides match TRBD1. Per germline, CDR1 KGHSH and CDR2 LQKENI. Trimming cost V 2 bases and J 3 bases; bases outside gene matches: 8. CDR3 length: 16 amino acids. CDR3 DNA sequence: TGTGCCAGCTCACCATATTTACAACAGGGGGACACTGAAGCTTTCTTT. This sequence encodes CASSPYLQQGDTEAFF. Full variable domain (outside the CDR3, taken from reference TRBV18 and TRBJ1-1): NAGVMQNPRHLVRRRGQEARLRCSPMKGHSHVYWYRQLPEEGLKFMVYLQKENIIDESGMPKERFSAEFPKEGPSILRIQQVVRGDSAAYFCASSPYLQQGDTEAFFGQGTRLTVV.